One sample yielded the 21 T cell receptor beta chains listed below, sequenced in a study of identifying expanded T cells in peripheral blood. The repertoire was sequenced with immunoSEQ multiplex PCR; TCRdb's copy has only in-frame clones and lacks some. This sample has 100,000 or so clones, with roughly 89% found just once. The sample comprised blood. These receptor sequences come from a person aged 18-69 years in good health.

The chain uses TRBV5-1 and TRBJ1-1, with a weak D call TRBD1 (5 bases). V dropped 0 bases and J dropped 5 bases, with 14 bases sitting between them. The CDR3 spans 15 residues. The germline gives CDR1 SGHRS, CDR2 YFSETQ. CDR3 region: CASSLEPGRRTEAFF. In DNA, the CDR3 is TGCGCCAGCAGCTTGGAACCGGGACGTCGGACTGAAGCTTTCTTT. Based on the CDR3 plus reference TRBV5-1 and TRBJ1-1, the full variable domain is KAGVTQTPRYLIKTRGQQVTLSCSPISGHRSVSWYQQTPGQGLQFLFEYFSETQRNKGNFPGRFSGRQFSNSRSEMNVSTLELGDSALYLCASSLEPGRRTEAFFGQGTRLTVV.

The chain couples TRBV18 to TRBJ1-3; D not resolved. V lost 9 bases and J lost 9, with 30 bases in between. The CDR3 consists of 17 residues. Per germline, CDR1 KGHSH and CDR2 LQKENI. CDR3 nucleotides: TGTGCCAGTTTCACCCTTTCTTCGACTGATCCCGGATTCACCATATATTTT. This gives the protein CASFTLSSTDPGFTIYF.

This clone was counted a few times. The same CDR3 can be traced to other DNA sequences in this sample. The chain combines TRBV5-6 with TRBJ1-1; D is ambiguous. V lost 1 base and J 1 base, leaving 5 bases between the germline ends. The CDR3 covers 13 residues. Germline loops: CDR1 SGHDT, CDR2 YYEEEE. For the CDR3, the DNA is TGTGCCAGCAGCTTGTCGCCGAACACTGAAGCTTTCTTT. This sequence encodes CASSLSPNTEAFF.

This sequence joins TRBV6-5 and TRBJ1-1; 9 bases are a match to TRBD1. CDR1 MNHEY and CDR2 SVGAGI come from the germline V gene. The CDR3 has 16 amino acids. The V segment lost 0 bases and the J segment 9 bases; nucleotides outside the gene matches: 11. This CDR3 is CASSYSNIRQGVKAFF. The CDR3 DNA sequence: TGTGCCAGCAGTTACTCGAATATACGACAGGGGGTGAAAGCTTTCTTT.

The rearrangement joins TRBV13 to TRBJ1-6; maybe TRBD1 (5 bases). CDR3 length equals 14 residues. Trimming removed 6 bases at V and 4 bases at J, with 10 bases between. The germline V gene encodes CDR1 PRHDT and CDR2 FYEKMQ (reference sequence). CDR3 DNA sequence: TGTGCCAGCAGTTGGGAGGGGTATAATTCACCCCTCCACTTT. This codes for CASSWEGYNSPLHF.

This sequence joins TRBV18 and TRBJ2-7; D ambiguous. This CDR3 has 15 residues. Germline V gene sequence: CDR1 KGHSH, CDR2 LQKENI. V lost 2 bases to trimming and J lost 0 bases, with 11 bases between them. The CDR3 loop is CASSPVADSSYEQYF. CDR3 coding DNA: TGTGCCAGCTCACCAGTGGCAGATAGCTCCTACGAGCAGTACTTC.

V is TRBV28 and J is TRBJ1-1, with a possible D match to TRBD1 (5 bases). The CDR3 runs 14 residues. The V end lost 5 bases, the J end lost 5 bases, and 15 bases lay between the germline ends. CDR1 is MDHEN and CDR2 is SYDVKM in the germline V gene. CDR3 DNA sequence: TGTGCCAGCAGTGTACCCCAGGGTGCGACTGAAGCTTTCTTT. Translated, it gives CASSVPQGATEAFF.

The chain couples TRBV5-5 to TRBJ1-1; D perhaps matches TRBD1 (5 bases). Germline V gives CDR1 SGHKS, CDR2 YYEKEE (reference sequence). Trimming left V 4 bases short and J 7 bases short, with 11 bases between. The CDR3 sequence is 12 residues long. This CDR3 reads CASSHRDGEAFF. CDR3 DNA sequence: TGTGCCAGCAGCCATCGGGACGGTGAAGCTTTCTTT.

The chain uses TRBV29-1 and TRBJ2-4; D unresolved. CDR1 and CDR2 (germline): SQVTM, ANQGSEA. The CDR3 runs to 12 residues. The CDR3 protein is CSSKDGGNIQYF. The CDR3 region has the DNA TGCAGTTCTAAGGATGGCGGAAACATTCAGTACTTC.

The CDR3 spells CASSYSDNTEAFF. For the CDR3, the DNA is TGTGCCAGCAGTTACAGCGATAACACTGAAGCTTTCTTT. This rearrangement joins TRBV5-6 to TRBJ1-1; no clear D gene. Between the trimmed V and J ends, which lost 5 bases and 2 bases, there was a span of 10 bases. Germline V lookup: CDR1 SGHDT, CDR2 YYEEEE. The CDR3 consists of 13 residues.

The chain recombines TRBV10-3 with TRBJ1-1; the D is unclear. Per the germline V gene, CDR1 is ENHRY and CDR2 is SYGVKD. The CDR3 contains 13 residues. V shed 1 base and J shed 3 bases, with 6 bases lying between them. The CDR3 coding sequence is TGTGCCATCAGTGAGTGGAGTTACACTGAAGCTTTCTTT. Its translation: CAISEWSYTEAFF.

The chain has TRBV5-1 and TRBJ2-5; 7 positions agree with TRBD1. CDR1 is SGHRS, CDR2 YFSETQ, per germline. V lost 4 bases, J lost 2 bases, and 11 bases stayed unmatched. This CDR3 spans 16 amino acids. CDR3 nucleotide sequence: TGCGCCAGCAGCCTTCCCTTTGGGACAGAACAAGAGACCCAGTACTTC. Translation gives CASSLPFGTEQETQYF.

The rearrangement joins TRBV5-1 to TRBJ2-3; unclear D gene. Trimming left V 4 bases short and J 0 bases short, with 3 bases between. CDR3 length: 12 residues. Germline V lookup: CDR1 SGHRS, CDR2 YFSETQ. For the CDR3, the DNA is TGCGCCAGCAGCCCGAGCACAGATACGCAGTATTTT. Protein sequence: CASSPSTDTQYF. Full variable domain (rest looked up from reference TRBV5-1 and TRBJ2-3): KAGVTQTPRYLIKTRGQQVTLSCSPISGHRSVSWYQQTPGQGLQFLFEYFSETQRNKGNFPGRFSGRQFSNSRSEMNVSTLELGDSALYLCASSPSTDTQYFGPGTRLTVL.

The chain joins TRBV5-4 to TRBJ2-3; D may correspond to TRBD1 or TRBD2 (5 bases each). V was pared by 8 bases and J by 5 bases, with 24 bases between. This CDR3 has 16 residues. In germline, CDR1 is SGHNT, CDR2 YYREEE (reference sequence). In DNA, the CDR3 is TGTGCCAGTTATTTGGGGGTCGGAACTAGTAAAGATACGCAGTATTTT. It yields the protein CASYLGVGTSKDTQYF.

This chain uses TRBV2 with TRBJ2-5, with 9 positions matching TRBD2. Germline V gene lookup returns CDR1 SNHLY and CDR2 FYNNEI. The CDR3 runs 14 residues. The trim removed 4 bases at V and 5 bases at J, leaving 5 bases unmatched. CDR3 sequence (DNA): TGTGCCAGCAGTGGCGGGGGGGCCGGTGAGACCCAGTACTTC. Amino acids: CASSGGGAGETQYF.

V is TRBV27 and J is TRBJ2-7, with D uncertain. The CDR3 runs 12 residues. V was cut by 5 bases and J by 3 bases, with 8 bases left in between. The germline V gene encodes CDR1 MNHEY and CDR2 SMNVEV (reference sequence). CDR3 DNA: TGTGCCAGCAGTCCGGACCTCTACGAGCAGTACTTC. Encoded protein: CASSPDLYEQYF.

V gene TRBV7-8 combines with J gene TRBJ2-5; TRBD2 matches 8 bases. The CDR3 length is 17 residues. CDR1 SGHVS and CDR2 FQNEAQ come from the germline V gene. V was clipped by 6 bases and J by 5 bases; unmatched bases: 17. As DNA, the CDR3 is TGTGCCAGCAGAGGTGGGCGGGGGGCCCGCCGGGGCGAGACCCAGTACTTC. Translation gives CASRGGRGARRGETQYF.

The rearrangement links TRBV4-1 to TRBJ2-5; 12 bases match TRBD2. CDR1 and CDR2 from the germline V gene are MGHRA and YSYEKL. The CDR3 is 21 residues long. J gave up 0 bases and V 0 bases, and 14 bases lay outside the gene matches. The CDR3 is CASSQDLPSGGGAAHQETQYF. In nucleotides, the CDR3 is TGCGCCAGCAGCCAAGATCTCCCTAGCGGGGGGGGCGCCGCGCACCAAGAGACCCAGTACTTC.

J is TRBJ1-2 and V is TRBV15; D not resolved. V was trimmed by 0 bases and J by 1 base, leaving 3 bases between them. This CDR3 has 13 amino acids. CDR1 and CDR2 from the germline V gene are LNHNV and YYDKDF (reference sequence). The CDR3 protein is CATSRDGNYGYTF. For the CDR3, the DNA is TGTGCCACCAGCAGAGACGGTAACTATGGCTACACCTTC.

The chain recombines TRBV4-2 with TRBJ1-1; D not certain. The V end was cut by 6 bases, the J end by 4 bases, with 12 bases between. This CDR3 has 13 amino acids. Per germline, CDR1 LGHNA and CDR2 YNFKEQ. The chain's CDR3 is CASRSLLGTEAFF. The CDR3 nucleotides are TGTGCCAGCAGGAGCCTGTTGGGCACTGAAGCTTTCTTT.

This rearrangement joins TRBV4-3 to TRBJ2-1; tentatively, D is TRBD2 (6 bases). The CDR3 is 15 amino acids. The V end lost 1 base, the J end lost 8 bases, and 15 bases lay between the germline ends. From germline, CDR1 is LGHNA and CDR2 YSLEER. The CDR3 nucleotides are TGCGCCAGCAGCCAAGTCCACCGGTCGGGGGATGAGCAGTTCTTC. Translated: CASSQVHRSGDEQFF.